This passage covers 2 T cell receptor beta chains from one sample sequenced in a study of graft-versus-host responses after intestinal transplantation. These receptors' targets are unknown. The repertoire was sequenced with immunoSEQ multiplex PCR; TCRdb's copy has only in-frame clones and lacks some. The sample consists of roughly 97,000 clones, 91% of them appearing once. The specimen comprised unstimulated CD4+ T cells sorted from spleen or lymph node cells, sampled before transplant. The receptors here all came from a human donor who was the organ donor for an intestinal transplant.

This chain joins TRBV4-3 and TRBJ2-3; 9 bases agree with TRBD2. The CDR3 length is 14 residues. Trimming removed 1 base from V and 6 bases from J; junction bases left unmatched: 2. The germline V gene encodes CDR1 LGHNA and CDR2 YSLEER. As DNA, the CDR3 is TGCGCCAGCAGCCAAGGCGGGACTAGCGATACGCAGTATTTT. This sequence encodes CASSQGGTSDTQYF.

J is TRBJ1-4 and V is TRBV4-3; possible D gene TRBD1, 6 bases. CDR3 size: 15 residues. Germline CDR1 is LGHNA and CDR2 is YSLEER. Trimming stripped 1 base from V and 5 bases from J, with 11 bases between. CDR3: CASSQGNRANEKLFF. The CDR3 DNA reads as TGCGCCAGCAGCCAAGGCAACAGGGCCAATGAAAAACTGTTTTTT.